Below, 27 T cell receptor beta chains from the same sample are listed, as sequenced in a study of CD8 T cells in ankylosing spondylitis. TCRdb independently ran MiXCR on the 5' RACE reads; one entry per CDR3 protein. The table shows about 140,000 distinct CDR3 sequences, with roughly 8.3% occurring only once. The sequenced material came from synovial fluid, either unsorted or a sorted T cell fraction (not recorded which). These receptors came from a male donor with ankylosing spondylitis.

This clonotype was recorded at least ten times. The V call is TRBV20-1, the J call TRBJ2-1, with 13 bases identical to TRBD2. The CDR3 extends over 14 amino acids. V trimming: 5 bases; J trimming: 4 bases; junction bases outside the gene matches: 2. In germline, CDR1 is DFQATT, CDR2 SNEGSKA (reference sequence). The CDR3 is CSARGLAGYNEQFF. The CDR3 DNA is TGCAGTGCTCGGGGACTAGCGGGGTACAATGAGCAGTTCTTC.

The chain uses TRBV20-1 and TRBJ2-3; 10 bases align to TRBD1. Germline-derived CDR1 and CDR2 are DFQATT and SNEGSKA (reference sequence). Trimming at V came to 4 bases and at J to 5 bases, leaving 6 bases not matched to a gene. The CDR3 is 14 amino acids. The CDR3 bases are TGCAGTGCTACGACAGGGGGCCTGGTAGATACGCAGTATTTT. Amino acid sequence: CSATTGGLVDTQYF.

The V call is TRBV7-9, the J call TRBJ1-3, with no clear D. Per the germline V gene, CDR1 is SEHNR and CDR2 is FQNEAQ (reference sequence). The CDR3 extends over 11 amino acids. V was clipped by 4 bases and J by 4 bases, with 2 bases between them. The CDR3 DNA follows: TGTGCCAGCAGCTCCGGAAACACCATATATTTT. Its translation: CASSSGNTIYF. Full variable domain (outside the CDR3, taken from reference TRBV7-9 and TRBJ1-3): DTGVSQNPRHKITKRGQNVTFRCDPISEHNRLYWYRQTLGQGPEFLTYFQNEAQLEKSRLLSDRFSAERPKGSFSTLEIQRTEQGDSAMYLCASSSGNTIYFGEGSWLTVV.

The CDR3 protein is CASRSGTLLGYTF. The CDR3 nucleotides are TGTGCCAGCAGGTCCGGGACACTCCTTGGCTACACCTTC. The rearrangement joins TRBV2 to TRBJ1-2; TRBD1 is a possible D gene (6 bases). The germline gives CDR1 SNHLY, CDR2 FYNNEI. V dropped 6 bases and J dropped 7 bases, with 15 bases sitting between them. This CDR3 comprises 13 residues. Supplemented by reference TRBV2 and TRBJ1-2, the full variable domain reads EPEVTQTPSHQVTQMGQEVILRCVPISNHLYFYWYRQILGQKVEFLVSFYNNEISEKSEIFDDQFSVERPDGSNFTLKIRSTKLEDSAMYFCASRSGTLLGYTFGSGTRLTVV.

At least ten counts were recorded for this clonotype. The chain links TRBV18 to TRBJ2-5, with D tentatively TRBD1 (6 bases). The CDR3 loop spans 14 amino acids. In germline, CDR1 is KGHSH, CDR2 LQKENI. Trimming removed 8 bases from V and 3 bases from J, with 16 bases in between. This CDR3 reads CASQGNRKKETQYF. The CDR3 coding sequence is TGTGCCAGCCAGGGGAATCGGAAAAAAGAGACCCAGTACTTC.

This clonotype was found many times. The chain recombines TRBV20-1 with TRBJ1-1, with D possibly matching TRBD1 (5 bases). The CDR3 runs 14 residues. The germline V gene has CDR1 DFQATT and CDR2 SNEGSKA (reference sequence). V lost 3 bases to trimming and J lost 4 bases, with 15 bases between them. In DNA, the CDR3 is TGCAGTGCTAGGGTACGGGGCGGGAGCACTGAAGCTTTCTTT. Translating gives CSARVRGGSTEAFF.

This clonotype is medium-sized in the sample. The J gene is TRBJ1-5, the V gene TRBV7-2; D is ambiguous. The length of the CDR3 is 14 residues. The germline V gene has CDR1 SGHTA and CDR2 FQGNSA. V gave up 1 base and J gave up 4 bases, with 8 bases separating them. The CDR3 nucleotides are TGTGCCAGCAGCTTAGATGGGCCAAATCAGCCCCAGCATTTT. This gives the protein CASSLDGPNQPQHF. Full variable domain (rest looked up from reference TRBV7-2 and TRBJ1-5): GAGVSQSPSNKVTEKGKDVELRCDPISGHTALYWYRQSLGQGLEFLIYFQGNSAPDKSGLPSDRFSAERTGGSVSTLTIQRTQQEDSAVYLCASSLDGPNQPQHFGDGTRLSIL.

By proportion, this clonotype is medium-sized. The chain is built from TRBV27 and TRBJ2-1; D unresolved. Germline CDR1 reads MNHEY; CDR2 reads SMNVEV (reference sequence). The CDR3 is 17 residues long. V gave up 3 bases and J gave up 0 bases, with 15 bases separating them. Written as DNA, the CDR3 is TGTGCCAGCAGTTTGATTAGACCGACCCGCTCCTACAATGAGCAGTTCTTC. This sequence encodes CASSLIRPTRSYNEQFF.

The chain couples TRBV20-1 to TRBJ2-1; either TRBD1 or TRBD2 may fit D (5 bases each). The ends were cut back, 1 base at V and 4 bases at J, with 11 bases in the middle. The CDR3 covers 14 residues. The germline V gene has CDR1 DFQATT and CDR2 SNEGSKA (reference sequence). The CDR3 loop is CSARVRGPYNEQFF. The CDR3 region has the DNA TGCAGTGCTAGAGTAAGGGGACCATACAATGAGCAGTTCTTC.

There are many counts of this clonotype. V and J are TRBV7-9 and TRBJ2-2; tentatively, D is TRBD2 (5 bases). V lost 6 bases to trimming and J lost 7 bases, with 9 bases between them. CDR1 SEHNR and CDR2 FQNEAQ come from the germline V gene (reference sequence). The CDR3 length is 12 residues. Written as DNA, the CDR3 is TGTGCCAGCAGGCCCGGGGACGGGGAGCTGTTTTTT. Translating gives CASRPGDGELFF.

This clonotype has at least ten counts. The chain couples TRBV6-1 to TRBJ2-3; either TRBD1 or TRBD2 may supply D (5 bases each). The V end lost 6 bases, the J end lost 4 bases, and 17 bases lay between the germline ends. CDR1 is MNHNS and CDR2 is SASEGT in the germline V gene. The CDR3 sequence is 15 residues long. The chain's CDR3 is CASSLLGDGADTQYF. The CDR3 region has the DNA TGTGCCAGCAGCCTGCTTGGGGACGGGGCAGATACGCAGTATTTT.

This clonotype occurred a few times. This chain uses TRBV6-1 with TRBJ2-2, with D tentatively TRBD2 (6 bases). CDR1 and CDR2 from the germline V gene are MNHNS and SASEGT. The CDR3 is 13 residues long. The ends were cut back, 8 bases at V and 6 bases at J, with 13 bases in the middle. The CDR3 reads CASCAGLAGELFF. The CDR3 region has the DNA TGTGCCAGCTGCGCGGGGTTGGCCGGGGAGCTGTTTTTT.

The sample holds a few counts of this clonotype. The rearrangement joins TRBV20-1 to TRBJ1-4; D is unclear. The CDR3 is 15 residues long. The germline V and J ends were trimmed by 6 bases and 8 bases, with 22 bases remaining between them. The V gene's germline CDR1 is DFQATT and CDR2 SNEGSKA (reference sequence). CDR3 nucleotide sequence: TGCAGTGCACAAACGTTCTGGGGATTCGAGGAAAAACTGTTTTTT. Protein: CSAQTFWGFEEKLFF.

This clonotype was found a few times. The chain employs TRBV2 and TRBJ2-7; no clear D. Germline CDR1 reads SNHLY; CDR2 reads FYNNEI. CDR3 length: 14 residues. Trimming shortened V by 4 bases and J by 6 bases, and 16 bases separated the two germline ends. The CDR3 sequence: CASSVGPQWGEQYF. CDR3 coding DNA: TGTGCCAGCAGTGTAGGCCCCCAATGGGGCGAGCAGTACTTC.

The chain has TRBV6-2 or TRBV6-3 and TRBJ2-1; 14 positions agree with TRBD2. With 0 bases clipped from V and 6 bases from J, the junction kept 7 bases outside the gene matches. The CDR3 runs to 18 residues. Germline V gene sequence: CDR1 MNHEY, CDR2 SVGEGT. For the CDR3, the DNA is TGTGCCAGCAGTTACTCATCCCGGACTAGCGGGAGGATCAATGAGCAGTTCTTC. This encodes CASSYSSRTSGRINEQFF.

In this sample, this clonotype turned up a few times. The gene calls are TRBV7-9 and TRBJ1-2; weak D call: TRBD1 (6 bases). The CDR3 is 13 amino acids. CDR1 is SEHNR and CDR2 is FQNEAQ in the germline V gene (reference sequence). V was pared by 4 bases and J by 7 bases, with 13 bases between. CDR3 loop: CASSWDMLSGYTF. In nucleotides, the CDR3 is TGTGCCAGCAGCTGGGACATGCTGAGTGGCTACACCTTC.

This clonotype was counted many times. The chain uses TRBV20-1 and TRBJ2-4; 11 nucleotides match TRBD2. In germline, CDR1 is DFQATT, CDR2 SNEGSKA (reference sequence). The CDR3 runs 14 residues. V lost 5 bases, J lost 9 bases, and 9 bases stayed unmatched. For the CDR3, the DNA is TGCAGTGCTCCGCTTAGCGGGAGGGCAGGCATTCAGTACTTC. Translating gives CSAPLSGRAGIQYF.

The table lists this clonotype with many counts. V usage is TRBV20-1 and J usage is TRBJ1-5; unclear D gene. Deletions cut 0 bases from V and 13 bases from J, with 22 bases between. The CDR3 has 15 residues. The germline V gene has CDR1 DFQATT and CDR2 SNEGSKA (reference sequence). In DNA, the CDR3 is TGCAGTGCTAGAGATGTCGGTAAGGTATCAGGCTCGCAGCATTTT. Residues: CSARDVGKVSGSQHF.

CDR3 DNA: TGTGCCAGCAGTTACTCGAGAGCGAGTTGGGGCACAGATACGCAGTATTTT. It codes for CASSYSRASWGTDTQYF. The gene calls are TRBV6-5 and TRBJ2-3, with D hard to call. V was shortened by 0 bases and J by 1 base, with 14 bases between the two germline ends. The CDR3 is 17 amino acids. The V gene's germline CDR1 is MNHEY and CDR2 SVGAGI.

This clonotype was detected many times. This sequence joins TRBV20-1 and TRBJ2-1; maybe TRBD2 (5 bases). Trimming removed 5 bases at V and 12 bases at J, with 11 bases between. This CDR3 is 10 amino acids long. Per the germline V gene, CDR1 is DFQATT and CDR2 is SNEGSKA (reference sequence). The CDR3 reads CSAVGNWQFF. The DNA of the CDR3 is TGCAGTGCTGTCGGGAATTGGCAGTTCTTC.

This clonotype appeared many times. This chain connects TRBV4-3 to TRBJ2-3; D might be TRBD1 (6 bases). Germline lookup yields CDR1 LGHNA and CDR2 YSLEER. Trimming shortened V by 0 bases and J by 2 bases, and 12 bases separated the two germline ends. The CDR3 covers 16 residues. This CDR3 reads CASSQDLAGATDTQYF. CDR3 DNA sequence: TGCGCCAGCAGCCAAGATCTCGCAGGGGCCACAGATACGCAGTATTTT.

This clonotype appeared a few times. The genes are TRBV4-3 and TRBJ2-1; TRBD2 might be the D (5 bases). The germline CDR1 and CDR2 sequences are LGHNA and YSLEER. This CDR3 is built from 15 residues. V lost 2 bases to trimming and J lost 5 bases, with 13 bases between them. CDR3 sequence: CASSQRWSGDNEQFF. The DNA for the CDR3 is TGCGCCAGCAGCCAACGTTGGAGCGGAGACAATGAGCAGTTCTTC.

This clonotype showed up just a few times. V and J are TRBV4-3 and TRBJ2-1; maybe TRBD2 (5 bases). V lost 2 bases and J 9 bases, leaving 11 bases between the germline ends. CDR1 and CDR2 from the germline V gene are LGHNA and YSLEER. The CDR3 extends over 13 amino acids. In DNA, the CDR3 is TGCGCCAGCAGCCAAAGTCCCGGAGGTGAGCAGTTCTTC. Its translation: CASSQSPGGEQFF.

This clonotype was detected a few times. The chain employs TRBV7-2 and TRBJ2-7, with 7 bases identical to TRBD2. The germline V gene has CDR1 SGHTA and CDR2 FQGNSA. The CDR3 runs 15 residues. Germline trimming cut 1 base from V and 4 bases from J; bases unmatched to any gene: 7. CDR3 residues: CASSLVGGRAYEQYF. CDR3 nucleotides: TGTGCCAGCAGCTTAGTGGGTGGGAGGGCGTACGAGCAGTACTTC.

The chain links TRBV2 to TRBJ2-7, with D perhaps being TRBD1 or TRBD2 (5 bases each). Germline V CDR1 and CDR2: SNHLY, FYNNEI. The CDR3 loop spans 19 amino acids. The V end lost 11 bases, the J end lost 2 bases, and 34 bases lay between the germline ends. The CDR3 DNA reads TGTGCCTTCAGTCGAGGTCTTTTGTCTTCAGAGGGGAGTCCCTACGAGCAGTACTTC. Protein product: CAFSRGLLSSEGSPYEQYF.

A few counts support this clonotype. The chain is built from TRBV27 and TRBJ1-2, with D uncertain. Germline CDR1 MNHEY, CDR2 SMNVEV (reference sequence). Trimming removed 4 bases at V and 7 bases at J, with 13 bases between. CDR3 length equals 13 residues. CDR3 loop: CASSWRRGSGYTF. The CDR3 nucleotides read TGTGCCAGCAGTTGGCGCCGGGGTTCTGGCTACACCTTC.

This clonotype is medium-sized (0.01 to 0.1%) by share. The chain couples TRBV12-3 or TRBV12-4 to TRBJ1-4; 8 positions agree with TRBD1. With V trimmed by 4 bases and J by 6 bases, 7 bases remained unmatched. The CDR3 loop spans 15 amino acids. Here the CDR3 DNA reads TGTGCCAGCAGTTCAGGGGGCCTTTGGGATGAAAAACTGTTTTTT. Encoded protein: CASSSGGLWDEKLFF.